This T cell receptor beta chain was captured in a study of blood T cell repertoires in COVID-19. Clones were read by immunoSEQ multiplex PCR, and TCRdb kept only the in-frame ones, dropping some. This sample has approximately 140,000 clones, with about 83% found just once. A COVID-19 case was met by exposed participants within 2 weeks before study entry. Material: PBMCs or T cells enriched from blood (not recorded which). The receptor comes from a woman between 45 and 65 years old who had been exposed to COVID-19.

CDR3 amino acids: CASSKPGTSGRADNEQFF. DNA of the CDR3: TGTGCCAGCAGCAAACCCGGGACTAGCGGGAGGGCCGATAATGAGCAGTTCTTC. V and J are TRBV11-2 and TRBJ2-1; the match to TRBD2 covers 16 bases. Germline CDR1 and CDR2: SGHAT and FQNNGV. The CDR3 totals 18 residues. The ends lost 5 bases at V and 7 bases at J; junction bases unmatched: 11. The full variable domain, rest sourced from reference TRBV11-2 and TRBJ2-1, is EAGVAQSPRYKIIEKRQSVAFWCNPISGHATLYWYQQILGQGPKLLIQFQNNGVVDDSQLPKDRFSAERLKGVDSTLKIQPAKLEDSAVYLCASSKPGTSGRADNEQFFGPGTRLTVL.